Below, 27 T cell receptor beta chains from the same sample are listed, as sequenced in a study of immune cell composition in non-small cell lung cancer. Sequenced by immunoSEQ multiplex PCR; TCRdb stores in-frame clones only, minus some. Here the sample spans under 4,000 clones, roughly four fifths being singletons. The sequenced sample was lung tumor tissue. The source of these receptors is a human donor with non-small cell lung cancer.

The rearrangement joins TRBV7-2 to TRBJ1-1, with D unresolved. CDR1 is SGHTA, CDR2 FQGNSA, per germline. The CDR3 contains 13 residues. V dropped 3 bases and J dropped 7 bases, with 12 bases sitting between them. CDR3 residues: CASSLFQAGEAFF. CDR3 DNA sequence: TGTGCCAGCAGCTTGTTCCAGGCTGGTGAAGCTTTCTTT.

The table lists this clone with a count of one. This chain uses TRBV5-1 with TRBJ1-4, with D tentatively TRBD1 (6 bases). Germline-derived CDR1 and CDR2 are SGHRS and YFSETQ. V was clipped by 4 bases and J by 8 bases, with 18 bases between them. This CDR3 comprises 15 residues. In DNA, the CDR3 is TGCGCCAGCAGCCCAAGGGGAGGGGGAGGAGAAAAACTGTTTTTT. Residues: CASSPRGGGGEKLFF.

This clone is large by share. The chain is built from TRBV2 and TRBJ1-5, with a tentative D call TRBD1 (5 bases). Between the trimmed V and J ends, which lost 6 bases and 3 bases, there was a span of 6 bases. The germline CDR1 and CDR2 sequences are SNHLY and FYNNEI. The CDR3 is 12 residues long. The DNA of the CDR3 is TGTGCCAGCAGGGACAACAATCAGCCCCAGCATTTT. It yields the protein CASRDNNQPQHF. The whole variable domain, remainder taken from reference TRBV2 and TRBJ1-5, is EPEVTQTPSHQVTQMGQEVILRCVPISNHLYFYWYRQILGQKVEFLVSFYNNEISEKSEIFDDQFSVERPDGSNFTLKIRSTKLEDSAMYFCASRDNNQPQHFGDGTRLSIL.

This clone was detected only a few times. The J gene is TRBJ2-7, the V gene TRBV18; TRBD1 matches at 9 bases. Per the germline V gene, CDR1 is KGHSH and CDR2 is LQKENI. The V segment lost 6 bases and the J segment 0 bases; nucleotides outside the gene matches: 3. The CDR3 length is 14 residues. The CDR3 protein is CASSGTGSSYEQYF. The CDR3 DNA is TGTGCCAGCTCTGGGACAGGGAGCTCCTACGAGCAGTACTTC.

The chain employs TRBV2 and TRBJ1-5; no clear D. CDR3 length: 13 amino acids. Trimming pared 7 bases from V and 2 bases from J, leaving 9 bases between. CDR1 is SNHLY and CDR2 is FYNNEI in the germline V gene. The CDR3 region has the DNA TGTGCCAGCACACGGTCGGGCAATCAGCCCCAGCATTTT. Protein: CASTRSGNQPQHF.

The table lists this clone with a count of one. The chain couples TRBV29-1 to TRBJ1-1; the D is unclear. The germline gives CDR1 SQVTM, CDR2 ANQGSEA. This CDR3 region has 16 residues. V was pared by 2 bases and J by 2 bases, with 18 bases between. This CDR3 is CSVEYWGGPQNTEAFF. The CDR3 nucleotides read TGCAGCGTTGAATATTGGGGAGGACCTCAAAACACTGAAGCTTTCTTT.

In DNA form, the CDR3 reads TGTGCCAGCAGCCGAGGGACTAACGAGCAGTACTTC. Translation gives CASSRGTNEQYF. V and J are TRBV7-9 and TRBJ2-7; 7 bases agree with TRBD2. After removal of 5 bases from V and 5 bases from J, the junction contained 3 bases not matched to a gene. Germline V CDR1 and CDR2: SEHNR, FQNEAQ (reference sequence). The CDR3 extends over 12 amino acids.

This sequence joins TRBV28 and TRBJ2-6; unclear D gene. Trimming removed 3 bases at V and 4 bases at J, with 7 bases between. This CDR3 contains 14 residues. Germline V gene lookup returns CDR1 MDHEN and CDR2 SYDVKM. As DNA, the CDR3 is TGTGCCAGCAGTTTCAACAGCGGGGCCAACGTCCTGACTTTC. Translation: CASSFNSGANVLTF. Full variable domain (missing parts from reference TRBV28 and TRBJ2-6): DVKVTQSSRYLVKRTGEKVFLECVQDMDHENMFWYRQDPGLGLRLIYFSYDVKMKEKGDIPEGYSVSREKKERFSLILESASTNQTSMYLCASSFNSGANVLTFGAGSRLTVL.

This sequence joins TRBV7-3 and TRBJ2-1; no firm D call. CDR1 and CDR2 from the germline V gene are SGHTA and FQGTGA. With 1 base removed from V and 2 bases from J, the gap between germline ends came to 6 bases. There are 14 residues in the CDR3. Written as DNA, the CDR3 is TGTGCCAGCAGCTTAAATCCAGCCTACAATGAGCAGTTCTTC. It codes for CASSLNPAYNEQFF.

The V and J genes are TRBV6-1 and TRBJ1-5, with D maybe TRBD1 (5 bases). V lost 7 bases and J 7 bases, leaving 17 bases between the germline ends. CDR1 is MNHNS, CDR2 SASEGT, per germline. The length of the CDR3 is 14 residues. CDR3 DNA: TGTGCCAGCACTTACCGGGACTTAGGACAGCCCCAGCATTTT. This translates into CASTYRDLGQPQHF.

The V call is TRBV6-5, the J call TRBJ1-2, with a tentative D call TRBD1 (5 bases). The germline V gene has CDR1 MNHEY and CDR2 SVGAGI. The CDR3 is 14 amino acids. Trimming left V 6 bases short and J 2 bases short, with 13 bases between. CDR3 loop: CASSGGSVNYGYTF. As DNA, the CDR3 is TGTGCCAGCAGCGGGGGATCTGTCAACTATGGCTACACCTTC.

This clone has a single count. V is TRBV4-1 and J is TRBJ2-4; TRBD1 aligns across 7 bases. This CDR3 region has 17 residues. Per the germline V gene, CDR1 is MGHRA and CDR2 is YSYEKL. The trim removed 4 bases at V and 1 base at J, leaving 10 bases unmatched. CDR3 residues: CASSPGMGRGAKNIQYF. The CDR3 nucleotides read TGCGCCAGCAGCCCTGGGATGGGCAGGGGGGCCAAAAACATTCAGTACTTC.

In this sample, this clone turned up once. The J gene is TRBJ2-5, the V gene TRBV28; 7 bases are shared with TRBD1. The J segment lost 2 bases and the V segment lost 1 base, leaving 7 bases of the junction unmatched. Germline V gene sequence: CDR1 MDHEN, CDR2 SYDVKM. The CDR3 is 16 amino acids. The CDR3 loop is CASSLYSQGQQETQYF. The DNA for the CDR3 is TGTGCCAGCAGTTTATATTCCCAGGGACAGCAAGAGACCCAGTACTTC.

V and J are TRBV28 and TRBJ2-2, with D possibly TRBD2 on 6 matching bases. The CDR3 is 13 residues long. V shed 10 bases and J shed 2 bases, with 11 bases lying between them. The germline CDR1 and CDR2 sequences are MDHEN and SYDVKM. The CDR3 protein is CATLTRNTGELFF. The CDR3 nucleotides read TGTGCCACCTTGACTAGAAACACCGGGGAGCTGTTTTTT.

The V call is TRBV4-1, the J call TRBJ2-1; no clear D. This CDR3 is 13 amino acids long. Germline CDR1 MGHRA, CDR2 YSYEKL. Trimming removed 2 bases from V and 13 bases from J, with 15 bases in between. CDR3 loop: CASSQLYGGAQFF. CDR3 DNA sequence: TGCGCCAGCAGCCAACTTTATGGTGGAGCCCAGTTCTTC.

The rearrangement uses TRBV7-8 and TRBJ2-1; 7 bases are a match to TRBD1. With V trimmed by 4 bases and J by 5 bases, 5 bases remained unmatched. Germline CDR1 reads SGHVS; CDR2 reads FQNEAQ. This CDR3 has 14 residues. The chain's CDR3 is CASSSRTGNNEQFF. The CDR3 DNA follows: TGTGCCAGCAGCTCAAGGACAGGCAACAATGAGCAGTTCTTC.

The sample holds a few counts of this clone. The CDR3 region is CASRDNNEKLFF. The CDR3 DNA is TGTGCCAGCCGGGACAATAATGAAAAACTGTTTTTT. The V and J genes are TRBV2 and TRBJ1-4, with D maybe TRBD1 (6 bases). V lost 8 bases and J lost 4, with 8 bases in between. Germline values: CDR1 SNHLY, CDR2 FYNNEI. This CDR3 has 12 residues. The full variable domain, completed using reference TRBV2 and TRBJ1-4, is EPEVTQTPSHQVTQMGQEVILRCVPISNHLYFYWYRQILGQKVEFLVSFYNNEISEKSEIFDDQFSVERPDGSNFTLKIRSTKLEDSAMYFCASRDNNEKLFFGSGTQLSVL.

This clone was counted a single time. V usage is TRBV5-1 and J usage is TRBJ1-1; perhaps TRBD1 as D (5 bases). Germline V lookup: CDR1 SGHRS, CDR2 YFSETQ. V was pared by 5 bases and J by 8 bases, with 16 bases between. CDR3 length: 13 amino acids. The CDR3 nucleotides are TGCGCCAGCAGAGGGGCGGGGGTGTCGGAAGCTTTCTTT. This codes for CASRGAGVSEAFF.

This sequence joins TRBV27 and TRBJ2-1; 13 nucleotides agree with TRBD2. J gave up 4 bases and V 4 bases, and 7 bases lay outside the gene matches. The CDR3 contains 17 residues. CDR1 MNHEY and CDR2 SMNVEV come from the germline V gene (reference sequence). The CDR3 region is CASSSRGTSGTYNEQFF. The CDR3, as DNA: TGTGCCAGCAGTTCAAGAGGGACTAGCGGGACTTACAATGAGCAGTTCTTC.

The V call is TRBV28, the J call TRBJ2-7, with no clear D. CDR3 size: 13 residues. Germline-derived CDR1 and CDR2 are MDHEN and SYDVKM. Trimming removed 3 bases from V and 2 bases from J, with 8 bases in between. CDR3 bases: TGTGCCAGCAGTTTTAGTTCCCCCTACGAGCAGTACTTC. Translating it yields CASSFSSPYEQYF.

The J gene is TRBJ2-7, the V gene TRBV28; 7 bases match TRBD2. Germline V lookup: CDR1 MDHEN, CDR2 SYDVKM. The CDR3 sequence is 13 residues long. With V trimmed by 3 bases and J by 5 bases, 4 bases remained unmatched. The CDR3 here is CASSFAGEHEQYF. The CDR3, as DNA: TGTGCCAGCAGTTTCGCGGGAGAACACGAGCAGTACTTC.

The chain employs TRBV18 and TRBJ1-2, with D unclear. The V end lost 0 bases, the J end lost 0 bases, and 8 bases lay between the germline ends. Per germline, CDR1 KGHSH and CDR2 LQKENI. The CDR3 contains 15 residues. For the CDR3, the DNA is TGTGCCAGCTCACCACCGGCAGGTACTAACTATGGCTACACCTTC. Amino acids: CASSPPAGTNYGYTF.

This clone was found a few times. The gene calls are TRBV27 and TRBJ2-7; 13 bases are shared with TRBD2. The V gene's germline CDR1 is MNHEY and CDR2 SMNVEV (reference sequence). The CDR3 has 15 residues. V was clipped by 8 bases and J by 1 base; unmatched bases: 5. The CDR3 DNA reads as TGTGCCAGCCACCGGACTAGCGGGAGTTCCTACGAGCAGTACTTC. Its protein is CASHRTSGSSYEQYF.

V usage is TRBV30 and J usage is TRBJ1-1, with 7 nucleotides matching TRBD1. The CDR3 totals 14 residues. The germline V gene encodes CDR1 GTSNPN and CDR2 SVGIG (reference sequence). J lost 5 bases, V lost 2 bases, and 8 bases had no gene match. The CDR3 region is CAWSPQGGRTEAFF. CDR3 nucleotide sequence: TGTGCCTGGAGTCCCCAGGGGGGCCGGACTGAAGCTTTCTTT.

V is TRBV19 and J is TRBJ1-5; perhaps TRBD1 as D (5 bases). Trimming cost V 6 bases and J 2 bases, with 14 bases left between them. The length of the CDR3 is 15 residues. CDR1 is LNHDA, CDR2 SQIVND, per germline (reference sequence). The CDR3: CASSYMTVGNQPQHF. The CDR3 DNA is TGTGCCAGTAGCTATATGACAGTGGGCAATCAGCCCCAGCATTTT.

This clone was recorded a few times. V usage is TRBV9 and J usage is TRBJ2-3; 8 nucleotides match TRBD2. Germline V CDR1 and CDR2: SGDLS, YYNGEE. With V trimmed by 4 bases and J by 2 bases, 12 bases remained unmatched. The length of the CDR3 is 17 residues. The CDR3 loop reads CASSPLGLAQPTDTQYF. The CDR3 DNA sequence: TGTGCCAGCAGCCCTCTCGGACTAGCCCAGCCCACAGATACGCAGTATTTT.

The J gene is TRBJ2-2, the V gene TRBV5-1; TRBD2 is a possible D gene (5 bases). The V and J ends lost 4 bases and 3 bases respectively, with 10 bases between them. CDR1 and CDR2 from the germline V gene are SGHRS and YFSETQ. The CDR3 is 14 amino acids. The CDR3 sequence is CASSIASYTGELFF. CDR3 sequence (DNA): TGCGCCAGCAGCATTGCTAGCTACACCGGGGAGCTGTTTTTT.